This T cell receptor (beta chain) emerged from a study of blood T cell repertoires in COVID-19. Study-level information: Italy, Spain and the United States were the sources of the convalescent and acute COVID-19 samples. T cells, B-cell-depleted T cells, or PBMCs provided the cDNA or gDNA that served as material.

Seattle's enrolled individuals joined amid active infection and were then monitored longitudinally. Trimming left V 5 bases short and J 7 bases short, with 15 bases between. The CDR3 has 14 amino acids. Germline CDR1 and CDR2: LNHDA and SQIVND (reference sequence). As processed by the authors: Nucleated cell number was recorded as an estimate derived from reference gene primer amplification. The protocol was immunoSEQ multiplex PCR, while the TCRdb copy is restricted to in-frame clones and leaves out a portion. The D gene and trimming were derived from the DNA, and the V and J assignments and clone size from that table. The table shows roughly 150,000 clones, with just over 90% occurring only once.

The sample was peripheral blood. The chain recombines TRBV19 with TRBJ1-5; possible D gene TRBD1, 6 bases. The sequence came from a woman aged 55-69 years with COVID-19, enrolled during active disease. CDR3 amino acids: CASSQGSRGQPQHF. As DNA, the CDR3 is TGTGCCAGTAGTCAGGGGAGTCGAGGCCAGCCCCAGCATTTT.